One sample yielded the 17 T cell receptor beta chains listed below, sequenced in a study of early T cells in non-severe SARS-CoV-2 infection. TCRdb reanalysed the 5' RACE reads using MiXCR and keeps one entry per CDR3 protein. The sample lists 90,000 to 120,000 distinct CDR3 sequences; 8.5% to 14% were seen once. Sample: whole blood. Receptor source: an adult who was a healthcare worker with PCR-confirmed SARS-CoV-2 infection or an uninfected control (not recorded which).

The table lists this clonotype with a few counts. V is TRBV7-8 and J is TRBJ2-7, with 7 bases that match TRBD2. V shed 3 bases and J 4 bases; nucleotides not matched to a gene: 6. The CDR3 has 14 residues. Germline V CDR1 and CDR2: SGHVS, FQNEAQ. CDR3 sequence reads: CASSFQRGRYEQYF. The DNA for the CDR3 is TGTGCCAGCAGCTTCCAGCGGGGACGGTACGAGCAGTACTTC.

In its sample, this clonotype was seen a few times. This chain joins TRBV3-1 and TRBJ2-7, with 7 bases that match TRBD2. The CDR3 runs 13 residues. CDR1 and CDR2 from the germline V gene are LGHDT and YNNKEL (reference sequence). The J segment lost 9 bases and the V segment lost 11 bases, leaving 16 bases of the junction unmatched. This CDR3 is CAAAGEGSRRQYF. The DNA of the CDR3 is TGTGCCGCCGCGGGGGAGGGCTCCCGTAGGCAGTACTTC.

The gene calls are TRBV2 and TRBJ1-2, with 7 bases lining up with TRBD1. The CDR3 runs 13 residues. V was clipped by 9 bases and J by 2 bases; unmatched bases: 6. The germline V gene encodes CDR1 SNHLY and CDR2 FYNNEI. As DNA, the CDR3 is TGTGCCAGTAGACAGGGCCCCAACTATGGCTACACCTTC. Translating gives CASRQGPNYGYTF.

The table lists this clonotype with a few counts. The chain carries TRBV2 and TRBJ1-2; the D gene is possibly TRBD1 (5 bases). The CDR3 is made up of 13 amino acids. The germline gives CDR1 SNHLY, CDR2 FYNNEI. V dropped 5 bases and J dropped 7 bases, with 14 bases sitting between them. Written as DNA, the CDR3 is TGTGCCAGCAGTACGGACAAGGGAAGTGGCTACACCTTC. It is translated as CASSTDKGSGYTF.

This rearrangement joins TRBV7-9 to TRBJ2-5; D not resolved. Germline CDR1 reads SEHNR; CDR2 reads FQNEAQ (reference sequence). The V and J ends lost 2 bases and 0 bases respectively, with 4 bases between them. The CDR3 contains 13 residues. CDR3 region: CASSLNNQETQYF. Written as DNA, the CDR3 is TGTGCCAGCAGCTTAAATAACCAAGAGACCCAGTACTTC.

A few counts support this clonotype. The chain combines TRBV27 with TRBJ1-2; weak D call: TRBD1 (5 bases). Trimming pared 2 bases from V and 6 bases from J, leaving 16 bases between. Germline assignment: CDR1 MNHEY and CDR2 SMNVEV (reference sequence). The CDR3 covers 15 residues. As DNA, the CDR3 is TGTGCCAGCAGTTTAACTCGCGCAGGGCTCGATGGCTACACCTTC. Translating it yields CASSLTRAGLDGYTF.

This chain connects TRBV28 to TRBJ1-5; D unclear. Germline values: CDR1 MDHEN, CDR2 SYDVKM. This CDR3 has 15 amino acids. V gave up 6 bases and J gave up 0 bases, with 12 bases separating them. CDR3 DNA: TGTGCCAGCAGCCGAGGATGGCTTAGCAATCAGCCCCAGCATTTT. It specifies CASSRGWLSNQPQHF.

This clonotype has a count of ten or more. The V call is TRBV29-1, the J call TRBJ2-5; TRBD1 aligns across 9 bases. Trimming removed 6 bases from V and 5 bases from J; junction bases left unmatched: 7. The CDR3 sequence is 13 residues long. Germline-derived CDR1 and CDR2 are SQVTM and ANQGSEA. CDR3 region: CSVTGQGIETQYF. The CDR3 coding sequence is TGCAGCGTAACTGGACAGGGGATCGAGACCCAGTACTTC.

This clonotype was counted many times. The chain combines TRBV10-3 with TRBJ2-6; 7 bases map to TRBD1. The CDR3 loop spans 17 amino acids. In germline, CDR1 is ENHRY, CDR2 SYGVKD. V was pared by 8 bases and J by 2 bases, with 12 bases of the junction left unmatched. This CDR3 is CAIGGDRAFPGANVLTF. CDR3 DNA: TGTGCCATCGGGGGCGACAGGGCATTCCCTGGGGCCAACGTCCTGACTTTC.

The genes are TRBV7-3 and TRBJ2-1; 9 bases match TRBD2. Germline-derived CDR1 and CDR2 are SGHTA and FQGTGA. The CDR3 spans 15 residues. V shed 6 bases and J 5 bases; nucleotides not matched to a gene: 8. The CDR3 coding sequence is TGTGCCAGCAGTACGGCGGGAGGGGCCCACAATGAGCAGTTCTTC. Protein: CASSTAGGAHNEQFF.

Ten or more counts support this clonotype. The chain carries TRBV5-6 and TRBJ1-1; D might be TRBD1 (5 bases). This CDR3 contains 13 residues. The germline V and J ends were trimmed by 2 bases and 2 bases, with 7 bases remaining between them. Per the germline V gene, CDR1 is SGHDT and CDR2 is YYEEEE. The CDR3 DNA reads TGTGCCAGCAGCTTTGGGGGAAACACTGAAGCTTTCTTT. Its translation: CASSFGGNTEAFF.

The table lists this clonotype with a few counts. This rearrangement joins TRBV11-2 to TRBJ2-3; a weak D match, TRBD2 (6 bases). The CDR3 sequence is 14 residues long. Per germline, CDR1 SGHAT and CDR2 FQNNGV. Trimming stripped 4 bases from V and 4 bases from J, with 12 bases between. This CDR3 reads CASSSSGLSDTQYF. Written as DNA, the CDR3 is TGTGCCAGCAGCTCTTCCGGACTATCAGATACGCAGTATTTT.

Worth noting for this clonotype: With a much larger clone just one base away, this may be a read error. CDR3 loop: CASSLDSGGLAFEQYF. DNA of the CDR3: TGTGCCAGCAGTTTGGACTCCGGAGGCCTGGCCTTCGAGCAGTACTTC. V gene TRBV27 combines with J gene TRBJ2-7; perhaps TRBD2 as D (5 bases). Trimming left V 3 bases short and J 6 bases short, with 21 bases between. CDR1 is MNHEY, CDR2 SMNVEV, per germline (reference sequence). The CDR3 has 16 amino acids.

This clonotype turned up a few times. The chain is built from TRBV19 and TRBJ2-7; D may be TRBD1 (5 bases). The CDR3 spans 14 residues. Germline CDR1 reads LNHDA; CDR2 reads SQIVND (reference sequence). Trimming took off 7 bases at V and 2 bases at J, with 15 bases between the two ends. The CDR3 region is CASTETDGTYEQYF. The DNA for the CDR3 is TGTGCCAGTACCGAGACAGACGGAACCTACGAGCAGTACTTC.

The chain is built from TRBV28 and TRBJ1-2; possible D gene TRBD1, 6 bases. This CDR3 has 13 amino acids. The germline CDR1 and CDR2 sequences are MDHEN and SYDVKM. The ends were cut back, 1 base at V and 8 bases at J, with 11 bases in the middle. DNA for the CDR3: TGTGCCAGCAGTTTATTCAGGGGCGGCGGCTACACCTTC. It specifies CASSLFRGGGYTF.

The DNA for the CDR3 is TGCGCCAGCAGCCCCGATACGTACTACGAGCAGTACTTC. This encodes CASSPDTYYEQYF. This sequence joins TRBV10-2 and TRBJ2-7; no definite D call. Germline values: CDR1 WSHSY, CDR2 SAAADI. CDR3 size: 13 residues. V gave up 6 bases and J gave up 3 bases, with 12 bases separating them.

There are many counts of this clonotype. The V call is TRBV9, the J call TRBJ1-1; D gene unclear. The CDR3 totals 13 residues. The V and J ends lost 2 bases and 0 bases respectively, with 5 bases between them. CDR1 SGDLS and CDR2 YYNGEE come from the germline V gene. The CDR3 is CASSVTLNTEAFF. The CDR3 nucleotides read TGTGCCAGCAGCGTGACCTTGAACACTGAAGCTTTCTTT.